The 24 T cell receptor beta chains in this list originate from one sample, sequenced in a study of cytotoxic CD8 clonotypes in ibrutinib-treated CLL (dated by TCRdb to the early 2020s). Reading the label with the study, this specimen's time point is: roughly 2 years on ibrutinib. Library creation used the immunoSEQ multiplex PCR assay. This immuneACCESS table, as held by TCRdb, lists in-frame sequences with V and J called but not all clones. Of the missing ones, under half trace to an unresolved V gene in checked studies; the others have no known cause. For this sample the table gives about 120,000 clones, of which about 50% were detected only once. The ten largest make up about 40% of the sample. Specimen: PBMCs, collected after 24 months of ibrutinib treatment. These receptor sequences come from a human donor with chronic lymphocytic leukemia.

The rearrangement joins TRBV7-2 to TRBJ1-1; unclear D gene. V lost 3 bases and J 9 bases, leaving 11 bases between the germline ends. The CDR3 is made up of 12 amino acids. CDR1 SGHTA and CDR2 FQGNSA come from the germline V gene. CDR3 nucleotide sequence: TGTGCCAGCAGCTTTCTGGGAGGGCAAGCTTTCTTT. Its translation: CASSFLGGQAFF.

This clone was observed a handful of times. V usage is TRBV4-1 and J usage is TRBJ2-3, with D tentatively TRBD2 (5 bases). The CDR3 contains 15 residues. From germline, CDR1 is MGHRA and CDR2 YSYEKL. The V end lost 8 bases, the J end lost 0 bases, and 15 bases lay between the germline ends. In DNA form, the CDR3 reads TGCGCCAGCGCTCCGCTAGGACTTAGCACAGATACGCAGTATTTT. Residues: CASAPLGLSTDTQYF.

CDR3 bases: TGTGCCAGCAGTTACAGCGGGACGAACGAGCGCCCCATATATTTT. Protein: CASSYSGTNERPIYF. The chain uses TRBV6-6 and TRBJ1-3; perhaps TRBD1 as D (5 bases). Germline-derived CDR1 and CDR2 are MNHNY and SVGAGI (reference sequence). The CDR3 contains 15 residues. V was trimmed by 2 bases and J by 11 bases, leaving 19 bases between them.

This chain links TRBV10-1 with TRBJ2-3; TRBD1 agrees at 10 bases. The CDR3 runs to 15 residues. CDR1 WNHNN and CDR2 SYGVQD come from the germline V gene (reference sequence). J lost 2 bases, V lost 5 bases, and 4 bases had no gene match. The CDR3 loop is CASSTGTGDTDTQYF. The DNA for the CDR3 is TGCGCCAGCAGTACCGGGACAGGGGACACAGATACGCAGTATTTT.

The V and J genes are TRBV7-2 and TRBJ1-1, with D unclear. This CDR3 contains 16 residues. Trimming shortened V by 5 bases and J by 3 bases, and 19 bases separated the two germline ends. The germline CDR1 and CDR2 sequences are SGHTA and FQGNSA. This chain's CDR3 is CASSPGMGRQDTEAFF. In DNA, the CDR3 is TGTGCCAGCAGCCCTGGGATGGGGAGGCAAGACACTGAAGCTTTCTTT.

The V gene is TRBV6-6, the J gene TRBJ2-3; TRBD1 is a possible D gene (6 bases). Germline CDR1 and CDR2: MNHNY and SVGAGI (reference sequence). The CDR3 runs 10 residues. Trimming stripped 8 bases from V and 10 bases from J, with 10 bases between. The CDR3 is CASGTNPQYF. The DNA for the CDR3 is TGTGCCAGCGGGACAAACCCGCAGTATTTT.

J is TRBJ1-6 and V is TRBV5-1; no definite D call. The CDR3 loop spans 16 amino acids. Germline V gene data show CDR1 as SGHRS and CDR2 as YFSETQ. The V end lost 3 bases, the J end lost 0 bases, and 10 bases lay between the germline ends. The CDR3 is CASSSDGSSYNSPLHF. The CDR3 DNA sequence: TGCGCCAGCAGCTCGGACGGGAGCTCCTATAATTCACCCCTCCACTTT. The full variable domain, rest sourced from reference TRBV5-1 and TRBJ1-6, is KAGVTQTPRYLIKTRGQQVTLSCSPISGHRSVSWYQQTPGQGLQFLFEYFSETQRNKGNFPGRFSGRQFSNSRSEMNVSTLELGDSALYLCASSSDGSSYNSPLHFGNGTRLTVT.

The gene calls are TRBV6-1 and TRBJ1-1; 8 bases line up with TRBD1. The CDR3 length is 14 residues. Germline assignment: CDR1 MNHNS and CDR2 SASEGT. The ends lost 6 bases at V and 8 bases at J; junction bases unmatched: 11. The CDR3 sequence is CASSLEAGTGEAFF. DNA of the CDR3: TGTGCCAGCAGCCTTGAAGCCGGGACAGGAGAAGCTTTCTTT.

The chain employs TRBV20-1 and TRBJ2-7; D is ambiguous. V was shortened by 6 bases and J by 3 bases, with 9 bases between the two germline ends. This CDR3 has 11 amino acids. The V gene's germline CDR1 is DFQATT and CDR2 SNEGSKA (reference sequence). The CDR3 DNA is TGCAGTGCGGTCAGGATCTACGAGCAGTACTTC. It specifies CSAVRIYEQYF.

This clone was counted a few times. This chain uses TRBV2 with TRBJ2-5; no definite D call. Deletions cut 1 base from V and 1 base from J, with 10 bases between. The CDR3 spans 15 residues. Germline-derived CDR1 and CDR2 are SNHLY and FYNNEI. DNA for the CDR3: TGTGCCAGCAGTGAAGATGGGCAACTCCAAGAGACCCAGTACTTC. Residues: CASSEDGQLQETQYF.

V and J are TRBV30 and TRBJ2-5, with 8 bases fitting TRBD2. Germline CDR1 reads GTSNPN; CDR2 reads SVGIG (reference sequence). The CDR3 loop spans 15 amino acids. J was trimmed by 5 bases and V by 3 bases; bases with no gene match: 11. This CDR3 reads CAWRSGGRIQETQYF. The CDR3 nucleotides read TGTGCCTGGAGGTCGGGGGGGCGGATTCAGGAGACCCAGTACTTC.

Comment on this clone: Within the sample, other DNA sequences also encode this same CDR3. The chain recombines TRBV11-2 with TRBJ2-7; D is ambiguous. The CDR3 contains 11 residues. The germline gives CDR1 SGHAT, CDR2 FQNNGV. The V gene lost 3 bases and the J gene lost 3 bases, with 3 bases spanning the gap. This CDR3 reads CASSFFYEQYF. In DNA form, the CDR3 reads TGTGCCAGCAGCTTTTTCTACGAGCAGTACTTC.

This sequence joins TRBV30 and TRBJ2-7; TRBD2 aligns across 9 bases. This CDR3 contains 14 residues. The trim removed 3 bases at V and 3 bases at J, leaving 6 bases unmatched. Germline-derived CDR1 and CDR2 are GTSNPN and SVGIG (reference sequence). CDR3 in DNA: TGTGCCTGGAGAAGAAGCGGGGGGAGCTACGAGCAGTACTTC. Its protein is CAWRRSGGSYEQYF.

The chain links TRBV7-2 to TRBJ2-7; D not resolved. This CDR3 region has 13 residues. V was cut by 2 bases and J by 2 bases, with 7 bases left in between. The germline gives CDR1 SGHTA, CDR2 FQGNSA. The CDR3 is CASSLTSTYEQYF. In DNA form, the CDR3 reads TGTGCCAGCAGCTTAACCAGTACCTACGAGCAGTACTTC.

The rearrangement joins TRBV4-2 to TRBJ1-2; 7 bases fit TRBD1. Germline lookup yields CDR1 LGHNA and CDR2 YNFKEQ. This CDR3 has 22 residues. With V trimmed by 1 base and J by 2 bases, 25 bases remained unmatched. The CDR3 protein is CASSQGLSATGTDAQINYGYTF. The DNA for the CDR3 is TGTGCCAGCAGCCAAGGGCTTTCGGCGACCGGGACAGACGCCCAGATAAACTATGGCTACACCTTC.

The DNA of the CDR3 is TGTGCCAGCAGCCAGACTCGACAGGGGGCTGTTATGGCTTTCTTT. It translates to CASSQTRQGAVMAFF. The gene calls are TRBV7-8 and TRBJ1-1; the match to TRBD1 covers 10 bases. Germline values: CDR1 SGHVS, CDR2 FQNEAQ. Trimming took 5 bases from V and 11 from J; bases not matched to a gene: 14. The CDR3 is made up of 15 amino acids.

The chain joins TRBV29-1 to TRBJ2-5; weak D call: TRBD1 (6 bases). CDR3 length: 11 residues. V lost 2 bases and J 5 bases, leaving 6 bases between the germline ends. Germline V gene sequence: CDR1 SQVTM, CDR2 ANQGSEA. The CDR3 here is CSVETGETQYF. Written as DNA, the CDR3 is TGCAGCGTTGAAACAGGGGAGACCCAGTACTTC.

V and J are TRBV11-3 and TRBJ1-5; D is perhaps TRBD1 (5 bases). Looked up from germline, CDR1 is SGHNT and CDR2 is YENEEA. Between the trimmed V and J ends, which lost 4 bases and 4 bases, there was a span of 14 bases. The CDR3 has 15 residues. The CDR3 bases are TGTGCCAGCAGCTCGGCCCTCGACAGAAATCAGCCCCAGCATTTT. Translating gives CASSSALDRNQPQHF.

The V call is TRBV5-1, the J call TRBJ2-5; a possible D gene is TRBD2 (6 bases). Germline CDR1 and CDR2: SGHRS and YFSETQ. Deletions cut 4 bases from V and 1 base from J, with 17 bases between. The CDR3 loop spans 16 amino acids. The CDR3 bases are TGCGCCAGCAGCCTATTCTATGGCGGGACCCAAGAGACCCAGTACTTC. Translated, it gives CASSLFYGGTQETQYF.

The J gene is TRBJ1-1, the V gene TRBV10-3; D is ambiguous. The CDR3 contains 14 residues. The germline V gene has CDR1 ENHRY and CDR2 SYGVKD. With 2 bases removed from V and 6 bases from J, the gap between germline ends came to 13 bases. CDR3 nucleotides: TGTGCCATCAGTGAGCCGGGATCCCGGGCTGAAGCTTTCTTT. This translates into CAISEPGSRAEAFF.

The chain uses TRBV2 and TRBJ2-3, with 11 bases lining up with TRBD2. V lost 8 bases, J lost 2 bases, and 6 bases stayed unmatched. Per the germline V gene, CDR1 is SNHLY and CDR2 is FYNNEI. The CDR3 covers 15 residues. CDR3 in DNA: TGTGCCAGCTCAGCGGGACTAGCGGACACAGATACGCAGTATTTT. Amino acid sequence: CASSAGLADTDTQYF. Filled out from reference TRBV2 and TRBJ2-3, the complete variable domain reads EPEVTQTPSHQVTQMGQEVILRCVPISNHLYFYWYRQILGQKVEFLVSFYNNEISEKSEIFDDQFSVERPDGSNFTLKIRSTKLEDSAMYFCASSAGLADTDTQYFGPGTRLTVL.

The chain is built from TRBV5-1 and TRBJ1-1; a weak D match, TRBD1 (5 bases). Germline assignment: CDR1 SGHRS and CDR2 YFSETQ. The CDR3 is 15 residues long. The V gene lost 4 bases and the J gene lost 7 bases, with 20 bases spanning the gap. The CDR3 DNA is TGCGCCAGCAGCCCCCAGGGAGACCACCTTAATGAAGCTTTCTTT. It yields the protein CASSPQGDHLNEAFF.

V is TRBV5-6 and J is TRBJ1-2; D is uncertain. The germline V and J ends were trimmed by 2 bases and 0 bases, with 11 bases remaining between them. The CDR3 is made up of 15 amino acids. CDR1 and CDR2 from the germline V gene are SGHDT and YYEEEE. The CDR3 nucleotides read TGTGCCAGCAGCTTTTCTCACAGACCTAACTATGGCTACACCTTC. This encodes CASSFSHRPNYGYTF.

V and J are TRBV7-3 and TRBJ1-1; D unresolved. Germline V CDR1 and CDR2: SGHTA, FQGTGA. CDR3 length equals 17 residues. V shed 2 bases and J shed 1 base, with 17 bases lying between them. As DNA, the CDR3 is TGTGCCAGCAGCTTAGTAGCGGCAGGCGAGGGGAACACTGAAGCTTTCTTT. The encoded protein is CASSLVAAGEGNTEAFF.